Ten or more counts support the clone carrying this T cell receptor beta chain. The antigen remains undetermined. Unique molecular identifiers were incorporated into the prepared TCRbeta library. TCRdb analysed the PCR reads with MiXCR anew, one entry per CDR3 protein. The table has some 300,000 distinct CDR3 sequences, over 7% seen once. These data originate in a study of T-cell reconstitution after alpha-beta-depleted transplantation in children. With V trimmed by 6 bases and J by 0 bases, 6 bases remained unmatched. The CDR3 consists of 15 residues. Study-wide points: One year post-transplant, T-cell counts and diversity were largely derived from T cells produced anew. The high TCRbeta diversity at day 60 in some patients came from surviving recipient T cells and thymic progenitors. In patients about two months after transplant, alpha-beta T cells reportedly arose from several hundred expanded graft clones.

The source material was peripheral blood, sampled 360 days after TCRalphabeta/CD19-depleted stem cell transplant. This TCR was sampled from a female patient aged 2-15 years who had a stem cell transplant for Fanconi anemia, so the T cells may come from the graft donor. The chain links TRBV12-3 or TRBV12-4 to TRBJ2-7; 9 nucleotides match TRBD2. CDR3 protein: CASSLTSGASYEQYF. CDR3 in DNA: TGTGCCAGCAGCCTGACTAGCGGAGCCTCCTACGAGCAGTACTTC.